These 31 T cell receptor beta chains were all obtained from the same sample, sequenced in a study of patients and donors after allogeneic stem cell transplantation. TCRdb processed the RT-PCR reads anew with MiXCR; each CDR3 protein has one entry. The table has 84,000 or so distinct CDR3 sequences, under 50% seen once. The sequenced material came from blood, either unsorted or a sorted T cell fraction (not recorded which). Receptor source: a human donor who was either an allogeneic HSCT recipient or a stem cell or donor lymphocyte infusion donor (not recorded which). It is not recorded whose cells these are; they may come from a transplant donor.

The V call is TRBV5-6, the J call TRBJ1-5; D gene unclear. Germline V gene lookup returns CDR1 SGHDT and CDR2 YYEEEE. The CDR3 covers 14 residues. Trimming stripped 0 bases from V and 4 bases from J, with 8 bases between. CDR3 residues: CASSLVRGNQPQHF. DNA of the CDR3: TGTGCCAGCAGCTTGGTCCGGGGTAATCAGCCCCAGCATTTT.

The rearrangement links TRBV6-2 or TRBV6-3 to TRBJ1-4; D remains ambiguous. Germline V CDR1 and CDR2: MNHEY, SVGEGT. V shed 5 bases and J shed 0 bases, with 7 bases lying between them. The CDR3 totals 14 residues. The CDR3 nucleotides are TGTGCCAGCAGTCGGCAGGCAACTAATGAAAAACTGTTTTTT. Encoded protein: CASSRQATNEKLFF.

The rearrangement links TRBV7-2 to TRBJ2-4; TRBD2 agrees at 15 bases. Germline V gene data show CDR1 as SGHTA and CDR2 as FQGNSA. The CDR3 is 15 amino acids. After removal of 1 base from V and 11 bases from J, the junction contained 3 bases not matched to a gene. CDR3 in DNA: TGTGCCAGCAGCTTAGGGACTAGCGGGAGGGGAGTTCAGTACTTC. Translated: CASSLGTSGRGVQYF. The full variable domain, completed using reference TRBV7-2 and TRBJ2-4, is GAGVSQSPSNKVTEKGKDVELRCDPISGHTALYWYRQSLGQGLEFLIYFQGNSAPDKSGLPSDRFSAERTGGSVSTLTIQRTQQEDSAVYLCASSLGTSGRGVQYFGAGTRLSVL.

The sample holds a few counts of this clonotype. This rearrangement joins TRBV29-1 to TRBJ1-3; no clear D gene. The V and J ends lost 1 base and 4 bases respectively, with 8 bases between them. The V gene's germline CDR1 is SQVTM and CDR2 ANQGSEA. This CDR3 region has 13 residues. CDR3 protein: CSVEVGVGNTIYF. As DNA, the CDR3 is TGCAGCGTTGAAGTTGGGGTCGGAAACACCATATATTTT.

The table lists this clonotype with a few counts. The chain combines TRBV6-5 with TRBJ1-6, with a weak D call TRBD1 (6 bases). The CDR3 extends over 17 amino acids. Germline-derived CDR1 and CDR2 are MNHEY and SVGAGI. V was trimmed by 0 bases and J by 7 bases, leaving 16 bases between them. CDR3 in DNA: TGTGCCAGCAGTTACTCGGGGGGGCAGGGGTCCAATTCACCCCTCCACTTT. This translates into CASSYSGGQGSNSPLHF.

CDR3 in DNA: TGTGCCAGCAGTTTAAGGACAGCTTATGGCTACACCTTC. Translating it yields CASSLRTAYGYTF. The chain recombines TRBV28 with TRBJ1-2, with a possible D match to TRBD1 (6 bases). CDR1 is MDHEN, CDR2 SYDVKM, per germline. V was trimmed by 2 bases and J by 5 bases, leaving 9 bases between them. The CDR3 totals 13 residues.

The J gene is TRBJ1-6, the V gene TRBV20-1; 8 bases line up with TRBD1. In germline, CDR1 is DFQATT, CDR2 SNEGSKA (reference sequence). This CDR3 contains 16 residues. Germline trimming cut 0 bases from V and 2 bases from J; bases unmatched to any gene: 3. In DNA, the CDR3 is TGCAGTGCTAGAGATTCAGGGGGCGCCTATAATTCACCCCTCCACTTT. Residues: CSARDSGGAYNSPLHF.

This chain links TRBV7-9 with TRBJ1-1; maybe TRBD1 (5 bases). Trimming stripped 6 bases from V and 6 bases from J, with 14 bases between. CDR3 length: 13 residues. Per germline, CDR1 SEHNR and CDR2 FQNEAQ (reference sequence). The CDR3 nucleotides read TGTGCCAGCAGTCGTACAGGAGGGGCTGAAGCTTTCTTT. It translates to CASSRTGGAEAFF.

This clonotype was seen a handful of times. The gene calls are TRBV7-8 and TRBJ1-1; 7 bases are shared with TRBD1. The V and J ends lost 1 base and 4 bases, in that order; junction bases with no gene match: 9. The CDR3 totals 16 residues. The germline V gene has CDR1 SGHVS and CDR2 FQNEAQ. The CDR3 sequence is CASSLGQGQIPTEAFF. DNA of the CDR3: TGTGCCAGCAGCTTAGGACAGGGTCAGATTCCCACTGAAGCTTTCTTT.

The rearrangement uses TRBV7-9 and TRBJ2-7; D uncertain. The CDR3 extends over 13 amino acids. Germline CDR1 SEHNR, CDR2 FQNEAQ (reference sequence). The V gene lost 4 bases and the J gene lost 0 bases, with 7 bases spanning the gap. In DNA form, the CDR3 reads TGTGCCAGCAGCTCGGAGTTCTCCTACGAGCAGTACTTC. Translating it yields CASSSEFSYEQYF. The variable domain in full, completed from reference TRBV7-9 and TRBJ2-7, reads DTGVSQNPRHKITKRGQNVTFRCDPISEHNRLYWYRQTLGQGPEFLTYFQNEAQLEKSRLLSDRFSAERPKGSFSTLEIQRTEQGDSAMYLCASSSEFSYEQYFGPGTRLTVT.

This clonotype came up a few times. Written as DNA, the CDR3 is TGTGCCAACAGGGCATACGATACGACTGAAGCTTTCTTT. Its protein product is CANRAYDTTEAFF. This rearrangement joins TRBV2 to TRBJ1-1; D is possibly TRBD1 (6 bases). Germline V gene data show CDR1 as SNHLY and CDR2 as FYNNEI. The CDR3 runs 13 residues. Trimming removed 10 bases from V and 5 bases from J, with 17 bases in between.

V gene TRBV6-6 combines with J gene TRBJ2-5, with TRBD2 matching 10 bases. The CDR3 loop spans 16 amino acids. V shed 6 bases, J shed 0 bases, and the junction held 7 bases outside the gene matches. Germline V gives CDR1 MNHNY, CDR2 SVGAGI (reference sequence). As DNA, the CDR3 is TGTGCCAGCAGACGTGGACTAGCGGAGTACCAAGAGACCCAGTACTTC. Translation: CASRRGLAEYQETQYF.

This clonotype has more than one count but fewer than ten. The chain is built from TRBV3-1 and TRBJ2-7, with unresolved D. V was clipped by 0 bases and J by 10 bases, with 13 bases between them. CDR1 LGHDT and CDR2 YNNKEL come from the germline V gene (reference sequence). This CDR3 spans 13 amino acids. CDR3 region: CASSQDSTVRQYF. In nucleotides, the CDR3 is TGTGCCAGCAGCCAAGATTCTACAGTCCGCCAGTACTTC.

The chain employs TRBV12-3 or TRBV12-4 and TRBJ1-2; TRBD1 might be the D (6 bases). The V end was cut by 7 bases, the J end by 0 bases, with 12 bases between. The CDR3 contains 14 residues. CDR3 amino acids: CASTQDRANYGYTF. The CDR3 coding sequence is TGTGCCAGCACTCAGGACAGAGCTAACTATGGCTACACCTTC.

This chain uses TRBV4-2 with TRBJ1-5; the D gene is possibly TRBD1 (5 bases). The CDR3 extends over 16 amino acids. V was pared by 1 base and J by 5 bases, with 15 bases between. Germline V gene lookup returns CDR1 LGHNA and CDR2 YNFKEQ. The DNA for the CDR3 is TGTGCCAGCAGCCAAGGCGGCCGGGCGGGGGATCAGCCCCAGCATTTT. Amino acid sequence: CASSQGGRAGDQPQHF.

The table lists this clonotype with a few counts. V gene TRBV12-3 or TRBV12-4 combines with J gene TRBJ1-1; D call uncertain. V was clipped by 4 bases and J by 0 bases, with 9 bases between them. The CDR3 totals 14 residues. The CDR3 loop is CASSSQVMNTEAFF. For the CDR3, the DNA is TGTGCCAGCAGTTCCCAGGTGATGAACACTGAAGCTTTCTTT.

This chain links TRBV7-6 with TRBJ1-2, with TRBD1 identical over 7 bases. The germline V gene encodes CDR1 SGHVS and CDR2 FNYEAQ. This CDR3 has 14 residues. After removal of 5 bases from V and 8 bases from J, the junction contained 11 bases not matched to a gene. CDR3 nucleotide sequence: TGTGCCAGCAGCCCCTCCGGAGGGGGCGAAGGCTACACCTTC. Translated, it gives CASSPSGGGEGYTF.

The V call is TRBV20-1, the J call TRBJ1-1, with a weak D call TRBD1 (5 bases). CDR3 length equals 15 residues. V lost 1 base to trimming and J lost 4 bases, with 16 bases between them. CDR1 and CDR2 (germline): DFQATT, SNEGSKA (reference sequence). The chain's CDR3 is CSARGSGGGSTEAFF. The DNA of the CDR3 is TGCAGTGCTAGAGGCTCCGGTGGGGGTAGCACTGAAGCTTTCTTT.

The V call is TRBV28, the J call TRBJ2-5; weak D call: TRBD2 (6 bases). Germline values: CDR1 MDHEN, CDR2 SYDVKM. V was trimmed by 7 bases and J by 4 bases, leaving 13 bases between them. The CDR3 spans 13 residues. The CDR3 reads CASMGGAGETQYF. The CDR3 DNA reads TGTGCCAGCATGGGAGGAGCTGGAGAGACCCAGTACTTC.

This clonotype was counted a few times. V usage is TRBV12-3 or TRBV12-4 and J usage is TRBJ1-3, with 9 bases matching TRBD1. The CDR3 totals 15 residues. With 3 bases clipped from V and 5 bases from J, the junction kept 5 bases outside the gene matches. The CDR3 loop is CASSFRDRVRNTIYF. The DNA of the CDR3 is TGTGCCAGCAGTTTTAGGGACAGGGTTAGAAACACCATATATTTT.

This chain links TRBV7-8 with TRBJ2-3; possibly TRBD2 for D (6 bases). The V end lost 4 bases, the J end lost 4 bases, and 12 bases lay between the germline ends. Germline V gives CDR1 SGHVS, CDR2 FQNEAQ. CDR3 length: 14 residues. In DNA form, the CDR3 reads TGTGCCAGCAGCTGGGGACTTCCTTCAGATACGCAGTATTTT. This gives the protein CASSWGLPSDTQYF.

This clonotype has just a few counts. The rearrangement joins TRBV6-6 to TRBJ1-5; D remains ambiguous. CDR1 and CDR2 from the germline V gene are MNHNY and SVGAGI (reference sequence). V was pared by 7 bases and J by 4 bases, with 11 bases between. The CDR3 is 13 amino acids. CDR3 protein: CASNVGYNQPQHF. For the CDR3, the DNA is TGTGCCAGCAACGTAGGGTATAATCAGCCCCAGCATTTT.

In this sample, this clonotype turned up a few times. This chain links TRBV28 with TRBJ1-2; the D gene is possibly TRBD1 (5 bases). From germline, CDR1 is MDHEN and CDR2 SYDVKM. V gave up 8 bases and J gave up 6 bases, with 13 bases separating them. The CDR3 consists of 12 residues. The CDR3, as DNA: TGTGCCAGCCCTCGGGGGGAGCATGGCTACACCTTC. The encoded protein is CASPRGEHGYTF.

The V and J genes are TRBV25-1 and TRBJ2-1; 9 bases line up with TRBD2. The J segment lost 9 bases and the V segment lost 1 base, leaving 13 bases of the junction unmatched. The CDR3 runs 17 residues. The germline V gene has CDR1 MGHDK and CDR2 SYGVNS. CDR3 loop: CASSEFRGAGGPSEQFF. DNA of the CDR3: TGTGCCAGCAGTGAATTCAGAGGCGCGGGAGGGCCAAGTGAGCAGTTCTTC.

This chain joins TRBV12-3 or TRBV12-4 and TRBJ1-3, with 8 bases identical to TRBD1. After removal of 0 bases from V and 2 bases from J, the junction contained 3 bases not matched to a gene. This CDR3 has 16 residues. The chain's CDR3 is CASSLAMGQAGNTIYF. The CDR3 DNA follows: TGTGCCAGCAGTTTAGCCATGGGACAGGCTGGAAACACCATATATTTT.

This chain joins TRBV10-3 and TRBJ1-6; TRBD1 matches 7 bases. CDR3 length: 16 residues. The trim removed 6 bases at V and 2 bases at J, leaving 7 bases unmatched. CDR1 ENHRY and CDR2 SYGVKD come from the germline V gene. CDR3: CAISDRERPYNSPLHF. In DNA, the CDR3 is TGTGCCATCAGCGACAGGGAGAGGCCCTATAATTCACCCCTCCACTTT.

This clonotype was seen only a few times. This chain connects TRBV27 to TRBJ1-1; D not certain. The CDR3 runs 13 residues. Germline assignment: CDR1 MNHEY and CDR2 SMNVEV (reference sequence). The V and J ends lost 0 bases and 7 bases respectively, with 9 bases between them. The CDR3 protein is CASSLSGRDEAFF. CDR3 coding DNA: TGTGCCAGCAGTTTATCCGGGCGGGATGAAGCTTTCTTT.

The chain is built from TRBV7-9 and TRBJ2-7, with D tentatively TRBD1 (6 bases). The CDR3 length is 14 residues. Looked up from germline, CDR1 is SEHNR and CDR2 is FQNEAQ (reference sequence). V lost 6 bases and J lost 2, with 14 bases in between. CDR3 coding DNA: TGTGCCAGCAGTAAACCAGGGGACCCCTACGAGCAGTACTTC. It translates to CASSKPGDPYEQYF.

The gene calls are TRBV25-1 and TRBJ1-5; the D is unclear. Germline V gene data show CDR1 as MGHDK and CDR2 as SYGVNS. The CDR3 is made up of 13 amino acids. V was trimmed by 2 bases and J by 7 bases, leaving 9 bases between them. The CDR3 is CASSEGSEQPQHF. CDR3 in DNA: TGTGCCAGCAGTGAAGGGAGCGAGCAGCCCCAGCATTTT.

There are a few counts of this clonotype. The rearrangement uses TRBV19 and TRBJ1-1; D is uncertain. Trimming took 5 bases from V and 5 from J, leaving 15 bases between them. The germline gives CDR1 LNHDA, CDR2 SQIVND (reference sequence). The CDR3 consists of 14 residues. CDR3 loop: CASSSGLLRTEAFF. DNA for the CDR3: TGTGCCAGTAGTTCTGGGTTGCTCCGGACTGAAGCTTTCTTT. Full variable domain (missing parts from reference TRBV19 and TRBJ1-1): DGGITQSPKYLFRKEGQNVTLSCEQNLNHDAMYWYRQDPGQGLRLIYYSQIVNDFQKGDIAEGYSVSREKKESFPLTVTSAQKNPTAFYLCASSSGLLRTEAFFGQGTRLTVV.

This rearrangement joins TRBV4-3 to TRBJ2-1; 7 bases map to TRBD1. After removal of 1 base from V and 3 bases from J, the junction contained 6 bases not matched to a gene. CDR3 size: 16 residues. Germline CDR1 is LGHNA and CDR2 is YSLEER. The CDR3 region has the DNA TGCGCCAGCAGCCAAGGGGACAGCCTCCTCTACAATGAGCAGTTCTTC. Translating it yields CASSQGDSLLYNEQFF.